This TCR beta chain stems from a study of early T cells in non-severe SARS-CoV-2 infection. Study in general: Unsorted whole blood bulk RNA was sequenced, with unpaired chains. General study results and limits: There was a bias toward anti-spike CD8 responses in VDJdb matching, which missed private and CD4 specificities.

This clonotype was seen ten or more times. As yet, its antigen is unknown. Attachment of unique molecular identifiers to individual cDNA molecules was performed. Via MiXCR, TCRdb re-called the 5' RACE reads, giving one row per CDR3 protein. The profile shows more than 65,000 distinct CDR3 sequences, roughly 15% of them singletons. Specimen: whole blood. The source of this sequence is an adult who was a healthcare worker with PCR-confirmed SARS-CoV-2 infection or an uninfected control (not recorded which).

CDR3 DNA sequence: TGTGCCAGCAGTGAAGATGGAGGGAAGGGCTATGGCTACACCTTC. It specifies CASSEDGGKGYGYTF. The rearrangement uses TRBV25-1 and TRBJ1-2; unclear D gene. This CDR3 is built from 15 residues. Trimming removed 2 bases from V and 4 bases from J, with 14 bases in between. CDR1 and CDR2 (germline): MGHDK, SYGVNS.